Presented here are 23 T cell receptor beta chains from one specimen sequenced in a study of cytomegalovirus exposure and HLA in healthy donors. PCR involved 60 Vbeta and 13 Jbeta primers. Profiled with immunoSEQ multiplex PCR; TCRdb holds only in-frame clones, not every one. The table includes 120,000 or so clones, 65% to 80% detected once. The sample taken for sequencing was PBMCs. The receptor source for this set is a woman between 35 and 50 years old in good health and CMV-seropositive.

The V and J genes are TRBV10-3 and TRBJ1-2; D gene ambiguous. Germline assignment: CDR1 ENHRY and CDR2 SYGVKD. The V and J ends lost 0 bases and 5 bases respectively, with 13 bases between them. The CDR3 runs to 15 residues. This CDR3 is CAISESAGGMYGYTF. The CDR3 nucleotides read TGTGCCATCAGTGAGTCTGCAGGAGGGATGTATGGCTACACCTTC.

This clone was observed a handful of times. This sequence joins TRBV5-1 and TRBJ1-1; 8 bases map to TRBD1. CDR1 and CDR2 (germline): SGHRS, YFSETQ. The trim removed 3 bases at V and 7 bases at J, leaving 5 bases unmatched. The CDR3 loop spans 13 amino acids. CDR3 protein: CASSSQGGLEAFF. The CDR3 DNA reads TGCGCCAGCAGCTCACAGGGGGGCCTTGAAGCTTTCTTT.

The chain has TRBV7-6 and TRBJ2-5; D gene uncertain. This CDR3 spans 14 amino acids. Between the trimmed V and J ends, which lost 1 base and 9 bases, there was a span of 15 bases. Germline CDR1 SGHVS, CDR2 FNYEAQ. CDR3 region: CASSLEAGYEAQYF. CDR3 bases: TGTGCCAGCAGCTTAGAAGCCGGCTACGAGGCCCAGTACTTC.

The rearrangement uses TRBV7-2 and TRBJ2-1; weak D call: TRBD1 (8 bases). Trimming cost V 5 bases and J 9 bases, with 20 bases left between them. Germline loops: CDR1 SGHTA, CDR2 FQGNSA. The CDR3 runs 15 residues. CDR3 region: CASSQTSQGGVEQFF. The CDR3 nucleotides read TGTGCCAGCAGCCAAACCTCACAGGGGGGGGTTGAGCAGTTCTTC.

The V and J genes are TRBV4-1 and TRBJ2-7; TRBD2 is a possible D gene (6 bases). Germline loops: CDR1 MGHRA, CDR2 YSYEKL. Trimming left V 7 bases short and J 2 bases short, with 15 bases between. The CDR3 has 14 residues. This CDR3 is CASTLEEGPYEQYF. CDR3 sequence (DNA): TGCGCCAGCACTCTCGAGGAGGGCCCCTACGAGCAGTACTTC.

This clone was observed a few times. The chain is built from TRBV7-2 and TRBJ1-2; 7 bases agree with TRBD1. CDR1 is SGHTA, CDR2 FQGNSA, per germline. This CDR3 spans 15 amino acids. The V and J ends lost 5 bases and 8 bases, in that order; junction bases with no gene match: 14. CDR3 coding DNA: TGTGCCAGCAGCCCGGGTCCCGGGGACAGACGGGGCTACACCTTC. This translates into CASSPGPGDRRGYTF.

The V gene is TRBV19, the J gene TRBJ2-1; 10 bases are a match to TRBD2. Germline-derived CDR1 and CDR2 are LNHDA and SQIVND (reference sequence). This CDR3 region has 15 residues. The junction had 5 bases not matched to a gene; V was cut back by 5 bases and J by 4 bases. CDR3 region: CASSFQRGGYNEQFF. The CDR3, as DNA: TGTGCCAGTAGTTTCCAGCGGGGGGGGTACAATGAGCAGTTCTTC.

This clone was detected only a few times. The chain employs TRBV6-1 and TRBJ2-3, with 8 bases aligning to TRBD2. V was clipped by 2 bases and J by 0 bases; unmatched bases: 4. Germline V gene lookup returns CDR1 MNHNS and CDR2 SASEGT. The length of the CDR3 is 16 residues. This CDR3 is CASSEIGGDSTDTQYF. For the CDR3, the DNA is TGTGCCAGCAGTGAAATCGGGGGGGATAGCACAGATACGCAGTATTTT.

This clone was counted between two and nine times. The J gene is TRBJ1-2, the V gene TRBV18, with D tentatively TRBD1 (5 bases). The CDR3 runs 13 residues. The V end lost 6 bases, the J end lost 8 bases, and 16 bases lay between the germline ends. Germline CDR1 is KGHSH and CDR2 is LQKENI. The CDR3: CASSPKTAQGYTF. The CDR3 coding sequence is TGTGCCAGCTCCCCTAAGACAGCGCAGGGCTACACCTTC.

This clone was picked up a small number of times. The V call is TRBV11-2, the J call TRBJ2-5, with TRBD2 matching 13 bases. Germline V gives CDR1 SGHAT, CDR2 FQNNGV. V gave up 6 bases and J gave up 3 bases; unmatched junction bases: 1. This CDR3 is built from 14 residues. The CDR3 loop is CASRGLAGKETQYF. The DNA for the CDR3 is TGTGCCAGCAGGGGACTAGCGGGGAAAGAGACCCAGTACTTC.

The rearrangement links TRBV5-8 to TRBJ2-2, with D perhaps TRBD1 (5 bases). V lost 1 base and J 4 bases, leaving 8 bases between the germline ends. Germline CDR1 reads SGHTS; CDR2 reads YDEGEE. This CDR3 contains 14 residues. CDR3 DNA sequence: TGTGCCAGCAGCTTGTTCAGGGCCACCGGGGAGCTGTTTTTT. Its protein is CASSLFRATGELFF.

V gene TRBV30 combines with J gene TRBJ2-5; D perhaps matches TRBD2 (7 bases). This CDR3 has 15 residues. The V end was cut by 4 bases, the J end by 2 bases, with 17 bases between. Germline-derived CDR1 and CDR2 are GTSNPN and SVGIG (reference sequence). The CDR3 region is CAWKMAGASQETQYF. DNA of the CDR3: TGTGCCTGGAAAATGGCGGGGGCCTCTCAAGAGACCCAGTACTTC.

The genes are TRBV18 and TRBJ1-5, with TRBD1 matching 7 bases. The CDR3 is 15 residues long. Germline V lookup: CDR1 KGHSH, CDR2 LQKENI. The V and J ends lost 0 bases and 5 bases, in that order; junction bases with no gene match: 4. The CDR3, as DNA: TGTGCCAGCTCACCACCCGGACAGGCATATCAGCCCCAGCATTTT. Translated: CASSPPGQAYQPQHF.

The chain combines TRBV7-2 with TRBJ1-1; no firm D call. Germline CDR1 is SGHTA and CDR2 is FQGNSA. Trimming took 2 bases from V and 1 from J, leaving 5 bases between them. The CDR3 is 13 residues long. The CDR3 sequence: CASSLSSNTEAFF. The CDR3 nucleotides are TGTGCCAGCAGCTTATCATCGAACACTGAAGCTTTCTTT.

The rearrangement uses TRBV27 and TRBJ2-5; D is unresolved. Germline lookup yields CDR1 MNHEY and CDR2 SMNVEV (reference sequence). V was pared by 3 bases and J by 5 bases, with 13 bases between. The CDR3 consists of 14 residues. The CDR3 bases are TGTGCCAGCAGTTTTGGAAGGCTGGGCGAGACCCAGTACTTC. It is translated as CASSFGRLGETQYF.

The J gene is TRBJ1-5, the V gene TRBV27; D perhaps matches TRBD1 (6 bases). The germline V gene has CDR1 MNHEY and CDR2 SMNVEV (reference sequence). CDR3 length: 14 amino acids. Trimming shortened V by 6 bases and J by 11 bases, and 20 bases separated the two germline ends. In nucleotides, the CDR3 is TGTGCCAGCAGACGGACAGTGAACCCAGGGGCCCAGCATTTT. Residues: CASRRTVNPGAQHF.

The chain links TRBV6-6 to TRBJ2-1; TRBD2 matches at 13 bases. Germline CDR1 reads MNHNY; CDR2 reads SVGAGI (reference sequence). The CDR3 covers 16 residues. The junction had 9 bases not matched to a gene; V was cut back by 6 bases and J by 7 bases. The CDR3 bases are TGTGCCAGCAGCTCCTCACTAGCGGGGGGGCGGAATGAGCAGTTCTTC. Residues: CASSSSLAGGRNEQFF.

The chain employs TRBV28 and TRBJ1-4; 11 positions agree with TRBD1. Germline CDR1 is MDHEN and CDR2 is SYDVKM. The trim removed 5 bases at V and 7 bases at J, leaving 6 bases unmatched. The CDR3 has 15 amino acids. In DNA form, the CDR3 reads TGTGCCAGCAGTCGTTCCGGGACAGGGGGTGAAAAACTGTTTTTT. Amino acids: CASSRSGTGGEKLFF. The full variable domain, its missing parts supplied by reference TRBV28 and TRBJ1-4, is DVKVTQSSRYLVKRTGEKVFLECVQDMDHENMFWYRQDPGLGLRLIYFSYDVKMKEKGDIPEGYSVSREKKERFSLILESASTNQTSMYLCASSRSGTGGEKLFFGSGTQLSVL.

The chain recombines TRBV30 with TRBJ1-2; 10 bases agree with TRBD1. Germline CDR1 is GTSNPN and CDR2 is SVGIG (reference sequence). V was pared by 6 bases and J by 4 bases, with 5 bases of the junction left unmatched. There are 13 residues in the CDR3. The CDR3 bases are TGTGCCTGTTCAAGGGACAGGGGCTATGGCTACACCTTC. It specifies CACSRDRGYGYTF.

V usage is TRBV30 and J usage is TRBJ1-2; maybe TRBD1 (5 bases). CDR3 length: 13 amino acids. Looked up from germline, CDR1 is GTSNPN and CDR2 is SVGIG (reference sequence). Trimming removed 1 base at V and 6 bases at J, with 12 bases between. CDR3 sequence reads: CAWSAGRGDGYTF. The CDR3 DNA follows: TGTGCCTGGAGTGCTGGGAGGGGAGATGGCTACACCTTC.

The chain couples TRBV30 to TRBJ2-2; D is possibly TRBD1 (6 bases). Trimming stripped 2 bases from V and 6 bases from J, with 16 bases between. The CDR3 runs to 15 residues. Germline loops: CDR1 GTSNPN, CDR2 SVGIG (reference sequence). The CDR3 sequence: CAWSYPDRGAGELFF. In nucleotides, the CDR3 is TGTGCCTGGAGTTACCCGGACAGAGGGGCCGGGGAGCTGTTTTTT.

This clone was observed a few times. This sequence joins TRBV27 and TRBJ1-4, with D hard to call. With 7 bases removed from V and 6 bases from J, the gap between germline ends came to 18 bases. CDR3 length: 15 residues. CDR1 is MNHEY, CDR2 SMNVEV, per germline (reference sequence). CDR3 loop: CASKPLSQLDEKLFF. As DNA, the CDR3 is TGTGCCAGCAAGCCCCTAAGTCAGCTAGATGAAAAACTGTTTTTT.

The chain has TRBV2 and TRBJ2-7, with D possibly matching TRBD2 (5 bases). Germline V gene sequence: CDR1 SNHLY, CDR2 FYNNEI. The CDR3 is made up of 16 amino acids. V was trimmed by 1 base and J by 5 bases, leaving 18 bases between them. DNA for the CDR3: TGTGCCAGCAGTGAAGGTTGGGAGACGCCCAGCGACGAGCAGTACTTC. Translation gives CASSEGWETPSDEQYF.